This T cell receptor beta chain stems from a study of blood T cells in healthy people across ages. General observations from the study: PBMCs went unsorted, and a conclusive naive versus antigen-experienced comparison was therefore prevented. A strong correlation was seen between TCR beta diversity and naive T cell percentage.

Researchers collected about 9.1 milliliters of peripheral blood from every single donor. For this clonotype: Its antigen is unidentified.

Trimming stripped 2 bases from V and 1 base from J, with 9 bases between. This CDR3 contains 14 residues. Germline loops: CDR1 SGHAT, CDR2 FQDESV (reference sequence). Primed by a sample-barcoded 5' primer and a J-beta primer mix, a second PCR proceeded for about 7 to 12 cycles. Each CDR3 protein gets one entry after TCRdb re-called the 5' RACE reads with MiXCR. The sample has approximately 810,000 distinct CDR3 sequences, roughly 40% seen once; the top ten hold roughly 13%. The chain uses TRBV11-1 and TRBJ2-7, with unresolved D. This sequence was found in a man younger than 30 in good health. The sequencing sample was made of blood. Written as DNA, the CDR3 is TGTGCCAGCAGCTTATGGTCACAATCCTACGAGCAGTACTTC. It codes for CASSLWSQSYEQYF.